Listed below are T cell receptor beta chains from one sample, sequenced in a study of blood T cell repertoires in COVID-19. Sequencing used immunoSEQ multiplex PCR; TCRdb keeps in-frame clones, though not all of them. This table has under 200,000 clones, about 93% appearing once. Specimen: peripheral blood. The receptors originated from a man between 45 and 60 years old with acute or convalescent COVID-19. CDR3s include the opening cysteine and the closing phenylalanine or tryptophan. The order of the fields is D gene, V gene, clone size, J gene, CDR3 protein, CDR3 DNA. The D gene is left open where the match is weak. Some rows have no size entry. The others give once, few or many, or a class for an expanded clone.

D: .
V: TRBV6-2/TRBV6-3
size: .
J: TRBJ1-5
CDR3: CASSYSGQSYNQPQHF
DNA: TGTGCCAGCAGTTACTCTGGACAGAGCTATAATCAGCCCCAGCATTTT

D: .
V: TRBV28
size: .
J: TRBJ2-3
CDR3: CASKGGSGPAGTQYF
DNA: TGTGCCAGCAAAGGAGGTAGCGGCCCGGCAGGTACGCAGTATTTT

D: TRBD1
V: TRBV27
size: .
J: TRBJ1-1
CDR3: CASSYTGVNTEAFF
DNA: TGTGCCAGCAGTTATACAGGGGTGAACACTGAAGCTTTCTTT

D: .
V: TRBV6-2/TRBV6-3
size: once
J: TRBJ1-5
CDR3: CASTPQGLWQPQHF
DNA: TGTGCCAGCACCCCGCAGGGGTTATGGCAGCCCCAGCATTTT

D: .
V: TRBV2
size: few
J: TRBJ2-5
CDR3: CASSDQGGQETQYF
DNA: TGTGCCAGCAGTGACCAGGGGGGACAAGAGACCCAGTACTTC

D: .
V: TRBV10-3
size: .
J: TRBJ1-5
CDR3: CAISVGGANQPQHF
DNA: TGTGCCATCAGTGTAGGGGGGGCCAATCAGCCCCAGCATTTT

D: .
V: TRBV5-6
size: .
J: TRBJ2-5
CDR3: CASSLAPEETQYF
DNA: TGTGCCAGCAGCTTGGCCCCAGAAGAGACCCAGTACTTC

D: TRBD1
V: TRBV30
size: .
J: TRBJ1-1
CDR3: CAWSKHRAGTGDNTEAFF
DNA: TGTGCCTGGAGTAAACATCGAGCCGGGACAGGGGATAACACTGAAGCTTTCTTT

D: .
V: TRBV6-5
size: .
J: TRBJ1-1
CDR3: CASSYSRGTEAFF
DNA: TGTGCCAGCAGTTACTCGAGAGGAACTGAAGCTTTCTTT

D: TRBD1
V: TRBV7-9
size: .
J: TRBJ1-2
CDR3: CASSLVDRVYTF
DNA: TGTGCCAGCAGCTTAGTCGACAGGGTCTACACCTTC

D: .
V: TRBV15
size: .
J: TRBJ2-7
CDR3: CATSRDPGTLSYEQYF
DNA: TGTGCCACCAGCAGAGACCCAGGGACTTTGTCCTACGAGCAGTACTTC

D: .
V: TRBV7-9
size: .
J: TRBJ2-7
CDR3: CASSLEQIEQYF
DNA: TGTGCCAGCAGCTTAGAACAGATCGAGCAGTACTTC

D: .
V: TRBV5-1
size: .
J: TRBJ2-5
CDR3: CASSLGSKPLETQYF
DNA: TGCGCCAGCAGCTTGGGCAGTAAACCGTTAGAGACCCAGTACTTC

D: TRBD1
V: TRBV19
size: .
J: TRBJ1-4
CDR3: CASSIDRGPTNEKLFF
DNA: TGTGCCAGTAGTATTGACAGGGGTCCAACTAATGAAAAACTGTTTTTT

D: TRBD1
V: TRBV28
size: once
J: TRBJ2-5
CDR3: CASTPFRQGGETQYF
DNA: TGTGCCAGCACCCCTTTTAGACAGGGCGGGGAGACCCAGTACTTC

D: TRBD2
V: TRBV19
size: .
J: TRBJ2-3
CDR3: CASTTGQRGGDTQYF
DNA: TGTGCCAGTACCACAGGCCAGCGGGGGGGGGATACGCAGTATTTT

D: TRBD2
V: TRBV7-9
size: .
J: TRBJ2-5
CDR3: CASSSTSGQETQYF
DNA: TGTGCCAGCAGCTCTACTAGCGGCCAAGAGACCCAGTACTTC

D: .
V: TRBV19
size: .
J: TRBJ1-4
CDR3: CASSLTDGNEKLFF
DNA: TGTGCCAGTAGTCTAACCGACGGGAATGAAAAACTGTTTTTT

D: .
V: TRBV15
size: .
J: TRBJ1-2
CDR3: CATSTDRNYGYTF
DNA: TGTGCCACCAGCACCGACAGGAACTATGGCTACACCTTC

D: TRBD2
V: TRBV29-1
size: .
J: TRBJ2-7
CDR3: CSAYLAGFNSYEQYF
DNA: TGCAGCGCTTACCTAGCGGGATTTAACTCCTACGAGCAGTACTTC

D: TRBD1
V: TRBV10-3
size: .
J: TRBJ2-5
CDR3: CAISESGQGWETQYF
DNA: TGTGCCATCAGTGAGTCTGGACAGGGGTGGGAGACCCAGTACTTC

D: .
V: TRBV3-1/TRBV3-2
size: .
J: TRBJ1-3
CDR3: CASSQVGQGRGNTIYF
DNA: TGTGCCAGCAGCCAAGTTGGTCAGGGTAGGGGAAACACCATATATTTT

D: .
V: TRBV4-3
size: .
J: TRBJ2-2
CDR3: CASSQDPTGSYTGELFF
DNA: TGCGCCAGCAGCCAAGATCCTACAGGCTCTTACACCGGGGAGCTGTTTTTT

D: TRBD2
V: TRBV28
size: .
J: TRBJ2-1
CDR3: CASSKKASGGSYNEQFF
DNA: TGTGCCAGCAGCAAGAAAGCTAGCGGGGGCTCCTACAATGAGCAGTTCTTC

D: .
V: TRBV6-2/TRBV6-3
size: .
J: TRBJ2-1
CDR3: CASSQTRLWERAYNEQFF
DNA: TGTGCCAGCAGTCAGACCCGGCTCTGGGAGCGAGCCTACAATGAGCAGTTCTTC

D: .
V: TRBV28
size: .
J: TRBJ2-7
CDR3: CATLAPELHEQYF
DNA: TGTGCCACTCTAGCTCCCGAATTGCACGAGCAGTACTTC

D: TRBD1
V: TRBV20-1
size: .
J: TRBJ2-2
CDR3: CSASYRTGTGELFF
DNA: TGCAGTGCTAGTTATCGGACAGGCACCGGGGAGCTGTTTTTT

D: TRBD2
V: TRBV19
size: .
J: TRBJ2-7
CDR3: CASSPASGTSDAYEQYF
DNA: TGTGCCAGTAGTCCCGCAAGTGGGACTAGCGATGCCTACGAGCAGTACTTC

D: TRBD2
V: TRBV28
size: .
J: TRBJ2-7
CDR3: CASSWTSGRYEQYF
DNA: TGTGCCAGCAGTTGGACTAGCGGGAGGTACGAGCAGTACTTC

D: TRBD2
V: TRBV5-4
size: once
J: TRBJ2-1
CDR3: CASSSGLAGGNNEQFF
DNA: TGTGCCAGCAGTTCGGGACTAGCGGGAGGGAACAATGAGCAGTTCTTC

D: .
V: TRBV6-2/TRBV6-3
size: .
J: TRBJ2-1
CDR3: CASSPRGAGGNEQFF
DNA: TGTGCCAGCAGTCCACGCGGGGCAGGGGGCAATGAGCAGTTCTTC

D: .
V: TRBV11-2
size: .
J: TRBJ2-1
CDR3: CASSVRVGEQFF
DNA: TGTGCCAGCAGCGTCAGGGTGGGTGAGCAGTTCTTC

D: .
V: TRBV30
size: .
J: TRBJ2-3
CDR3: CAWSAFPDTQYF
DNA: TGTGCCTGGAGTGCTTTTCCAGATACGCAGTATTTT

D: TRBD1
V: TRBV7-9
size: .
J: TRBJ1-1
CDR3: CASSISGTGVPEAFF
DNA: TGTGCCAGCAGCATATCCGGGACAGGGGTTCCTGAAGCTTTCTTT

D: TRBD1
V: TRBV5-1
size: .
J: TRBJ2-1
CDR3: CASSLVIGRGRSNEQFF
DNA: TGCGCCAGCAGCTTGGTCATCGGCAGGGGGCGAAGCAATGAGCAGTTCTTC

D: TRBD1
V: TRBV11-2
size: .
J: TRBJ1-1
CDR3: CASSLGTGGAFF
DNA: TGTGCCAGCAGCTTAGGGACAGGGGGAGCTTTCTTT

D: .
V: TRBV29-1
size: .
J: TRBJ1-1
CDR3: CSVDRANTEAFF
DNA: TGCAGCGTTGACAGGGCGAACACTGAAGCTTTCTTT

D: .
V: TRBV27
size: .
J: TRBJ1-2
CDR3: CASSPNRPGGYTF
DNA: TGTGCCAGCAGTCCGAATCGGCCGGGTGGCTACACCTTC

D: TRBD2
V: TRBV10-3
size: .
J: TRBJ2-1
CDR3: CAISESGSGGVNEQFF
DNA: TGTGCCATCAGTGAGTCGGGTAGCGGGGGGGTCAATGAGCAGTTCTTC

D: TRBD1
V: TRBV18
size: .
J: TRBJ2-1
CDR3: CASSPRQGSFNEQFF
DNA: TGTGCCAGCTCACCCCGACAGGGAAGTTTCAATGAGCAGTTCTTC

D: .
V: TRBV28
size: .
J: TRBJ1-5
CDR3: CASSFTVQPQHF
DNA: TGTGCCAGCAGTTTTACGGTTCAGCCCCAGCATTTT